The entry below gives a single TCR beta chain sequence along with its context. Its antigen specificity is not known. No much larger clonotype is one base removed from it; base qualities were not supplied. The CDR3 regions of human TCRbeta chains were analyzed by immunosequencing. As for the original processing: Repertoire TCRs were checked for matches against a reference library of SARS-CoV-2-specific TCRs that had been generated using the MIRA antigen-specificity platform. Breadth meant the fraction of unique TCRs that were SARS-CoV-2-associated, whereas depth meant the fraction of total T cells that were SARS-CoV-2-associated. Using the MIRA data, each spike-specific TCR was assigned both to the spike region to which the TCR was reactive and to a CD4 or CD8 class. Log10-transformed breadth and depth values were compared by one-way ANOVA with Sidak's multiple comparisons tests. TCRdb mirrors the immuneACCESS table, restricted to in-frame sequences. Some clones are absent from its copies; in checked studies, under half trace to an unresolved V gene, and the reason for the others is unknown. V, J and clone size reflect that table, while D and trimming were determined from the DNA. Here the sample has about 120,000 clones; approximately 90% occur a single time. The ten largest clones add up to over 1.5% of the sample.

These data are taken from a study of T cell responses to AZD1222 COVID-19 vaccine (dated by TCRdb to about 2021). Regarding the study in general: AZD1222 recipients with second doses at about 4 weeks or about 12 weeks were pooled, because spike-specific TCR depth and breadth did not differ between schedules. TCR sequencing covered 230 to 250 trial participants: 207 given two doses of AZD1222 and some 25 given two doses of MenACWY control vaccine. Enrollment into the trials was organized by age into subgroups of 18-55, 56-69 and 70-plus years, and those subgroups contained about 160, 30 and 59 TCR-sequenced participants, respectively. Summary of the overall study and its limitations: Nearly half of unique spike-specific TCRs reportedly recognized epitopes outside regions mutated in the B.1.351 and B.1.1.7 variants. Because no day 14 peak-response samples were available, repertoires were characterized only after the peak T cell response. Conclusions about previously exposed vaccinees were limited because only a handful of AZD1222 recipients were SARS-CoV-2 seropositive at baseline. Participants were mostly white British and included more females than males, and it was suggested by the authors that clonal diversity may have been underestimated. The 56-69-year group was small, and its depth increase did not reach significance, likely because of low power. Spike-specific TCR breadth and depth rose significantly after two AZD1222 doses compared with day 0 and with MenACWY recipients. The whole spike protein was spanned by vaccine-associated CD4 TCRs, and dominant responses were seen in regions 160-218 and 743-854.

The time point label of this sample denotes: baseline before first vaccination. The vaccinee samples were drawn from two UK trials, COV001 and COV002, one of which was a single-blind randomized controlled phase 2/3 trial testing AZD1222 (ChAdOx1 nCoV-19) in healthy adults. Trial participant PBMC samples were collected at day 0 and day 28 after the second dose for TCRbeta chain sequencing. The source material was peripheral blood, sampled on day 0 of AZD1222 vaccination. The TCR comes from an adult in good health.

The CDR3 reads CASSRGQPYSNQPQHF. The DNA sequence reads TGTGCCAGCAGCCGGGGACAGCCTTATAGCAATCAGCCCCAGCATTTT. The chain is made from TRBV7-2 and TRBJ1-5, and TRBD1 matches 7 of the central bases. Germline trimming amounts to 5 bases on V and 0 bases on J, with 7 as the count of junction bases outside the gene matches. CDR1 and CDR2 (SGHTA, FQGNSA) derive from the germline V gene. Including the terminal cysteine and phenylalanine, the CDR3 comprises 16 residues. CDR3 DNA only is kept here, 48 bases in frame from base 1.